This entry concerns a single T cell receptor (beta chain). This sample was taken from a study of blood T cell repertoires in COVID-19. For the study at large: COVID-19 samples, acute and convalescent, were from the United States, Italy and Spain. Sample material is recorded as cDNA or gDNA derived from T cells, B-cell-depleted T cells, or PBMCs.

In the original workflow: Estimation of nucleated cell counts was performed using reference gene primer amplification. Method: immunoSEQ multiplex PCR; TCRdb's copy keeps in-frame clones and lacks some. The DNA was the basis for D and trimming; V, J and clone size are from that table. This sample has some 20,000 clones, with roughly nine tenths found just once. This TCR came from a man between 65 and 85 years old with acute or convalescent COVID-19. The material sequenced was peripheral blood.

The CDR3 loop is CASSRPGGDTGELFF. CDR3 nucleotide sequence: TGCGCCAGCAGCCGGCCAGGAGGGGACACCGGGGAGCTGTTTTTT. V is TRBV5-1 and J is TRBJ2-2; tentatively, D is TRBD2 (6 bases). The CDR3 length is 15 residues. Trimming took 4 bases from V and 3 from J, leaving 13 bases between them. Germline V gene data show CDR1 as SGHRS and CDR2 as YFSETQ.